Listed below are T cell receptor beta chains from one sample, sequenced in a study of T-cell reconstitution after alpha-beta-depleted transplantation in children. TCRdb called the PCR reads again in MiXCR, with one record for every CDR3 protein. The sample contains about a million distinct CDR3 sequences, about 29% of which appear only once. Sequences were derived from PBMCs, mostly from graft donor cells, sampled 360 days after TCRalphabeta/CD19-depleted stem cell transplant. The receptors shown here come from a boy in the first two years of life who had a stem cell transplant for SCID, so the T cells may come from the graft donor. The CDR3 runs from the conserved cysteine through the conserved F or W. The order of the fields is V gene, J gene, clone size, CDR3 protein. Part of the rows lack a size; the others show once, few, many or a class for expanded clones.

v_call: TRBV2
j_call: TRBJ2-3
clone_size: -
cdr3_aa: CASRKASLDTQYF

v_call: TRBV5-6
j_call: TRBJ2-5
clone_size: -
cdr3_aa: CASSLEEGGFREETQYF

v_call: TRBV3-1
j_call: TRBJ1-2
clone_size: -
cdr3_aa: CASSQGWGQPRNYGYTF

v_call: TRBV7-3
j_call: TRBJ1-6
clone_size: few
cdr3_aa: CASSLTGDRTYNSPLHF

v_call: TRBV7-2
j_call: TRBJ2-3
clone_size: -
cdr3_aa: CASSLVTGLLVRDTQYF

v_call: TRBV3-1
j_call: TRBJ1-1
clone_size: few
cdr3_aa: CASSQVQGSTEAFF

v_call: TRBV20-1
j_call: TRBJ2-1
clone_size: -
cdr3_aa: CSAQRGVNNEQFF

v_call: TRBV7-6
j_call: TRBJ2-4
clone_size: -
cdr3_aa: CASSLGTGQGRAKNIQYF

v_call: TRBV7-9
j_call: TRBJ2-7
clone_size: -
cdr3_aa: CASSLYLRGAGYEQYF

v_call: TRBV9
j_call: TRBJ2-7
clone_size: few
cdr3_aa: CASSPRGTGASYEQYF

v_call: TRBV19
j_call: TRBJ2-2
clone_size: few
cdr3_aa: CASSMKGVATGELFF

v_call: TRBV5-1
j_call: TRBJ2-5
clone_size: -
cdr3_aa: CASSLVVLGPETQYF

v_call: TRBV12-3/TRBV12-4
j_call: TRBJ1-2
clone_size: -
cdr3_aa: CASSLVQTTNYGYTF

v_call: TRBV24-1
j_call: TRBJ2-1
clone_size: many
cdr3_aa: CATSDVYNEQFF

v_call: TRBV28
j_call: TRBJ2-5
clone_size: -
cdr3_aa: CASSPTNRLLSFQETQYF

v_call: TRBV20-1
j_call: TRBJ2-7
clone_size: few
cdr3_aa: CSARDRWTGATYEQYF

v_call: TRBV7-3
j_call: TRBJ2-7
clone_size: -
cdr3_aa: CASSGGSRPFEQYF

v_call: TRBV7-6
j_call: TRBJ2-2
clone_size: few
cdr3_aa: CASSRSGAGELFF

v_call: TRBV10-3
j_call: TRBJ2-5
clone_size: -
cdr3_aa: CAISEGSSGGHETQYF

v_call: TRBV27
j_call: TRBJ1-1
clone_size: -
cdr3_aa: CASSLTGLVTEAFF

v_call: TRBV5-1
j_call: TRBJ2-3
clone_size: -
cdr3_aa: CASSLDLAPTDTQYF

v_call: TRBV7-6
j_call: TRBJ1-3
clone_size: -
cdr3_aa: CASSLGTGTGTGNTIYF

v_call: TRBV20-1
j_call: TRBJ2-3
clone_size: few
cdr3_aa: CSAGALRADTQYF

v_call: TRBV3-1
j_call: TRBJ2-1
clone_size: few
cdr3_aa: CASSQGEYPGAYNEQFF

v_call: TRBV23-1
j_call: TRBJ1-5
clone_size: -
cdr3_aa: CASSLGNNSNQPQHF

v_call: TRBV11-1
j_call: TRBJ2-7
clone_size: few
cdr3_aa: CASSFVSPPYEQYF

v_call: TRBV3-1
j_call: TRBJ2-7
clone_size: -
cdr3_aa: CASSPGGAHEQYF

v_call: TRBV5-1
j_call: TRBJ2-5
clone_size: -
cdr3_aa: CASSRDSVTQYF

v_call: TRBV28
j_call: TRBJ2-1
clone_size: -
cdr3_aa: CASSLPGGKQFF

v_call: TRBV7-6
j_call: TRBJ2-1
clone_size: -
cdr3_aa: CASSRGATSSYNEQFF

v_call: TRBV11-2
j_call: TRBJ1-4
clone_size: -
cdr3_aa: CASSLVRGKREEKLFF

v_call: TRBV9
j_call: TRBJ2-2
clone_size: -
cdr3_aa: CASSSPTTPTGELFF

v_call: TRBV20-1
j_call: TRBJ1-1
clone_size: -
cdr3_aa: CSAWTDNTEAFF

v_call: TRBV20-1
j_call: TRBJ2-3
clone_size: once
cdr3_aa: CSARDLGLAGGQPDTQYF

v_call: TRBV12-3/TRBV12-4
j_call: TRBJ1-1
clone_size: few
cdr3_aa: CASTSGQTNTEAFF

v_call: TRBV29-1
j_call: TRBJ2-3
clone_size: few
cdr3_aa: CSVDVITSTDTQYF

v_call: TRBV20-1
j_call: TRBJ2-7
clone_size: -
cdr3_aa: CSASRGDYEQYF

v_call: TRBV10-2
j_call: TRBJ1-2
clone_size: -
cdr3_aa: CASTTRQNYGYTF

v_call: TRBV12-3/TRBV12-4
j_call: TRBJ2-3
clone_size: -
cdr3_aa: CASSLRTGDFTDTQYF

v_call: TRBV27
j_call: TRBJ1-4
clone_size: -
cdr3_aa: CASSSYRGGGEKLFF

v_call: TRBV6-2/TRBV6-3
j_call: TRBJ2-1
clone_size: -
cdr3_aa: CASSWMGVYSYNEQFF

v_call: TRBV12-3/TRBV12-4
j_call: TRBJ1-6
clone_size: few
cdr3_aa: CASSGRTGQKSPLHF

v_call: TRBV7-2
j_call: TRBJ1-1
clone_size: -
cdr3_aa: CASSLDYTEAFF

v_call: TRBV12-3/TRBV12-4
j_call: TRBJ2-3
clone_size: few
cdr3_aa: CASSPTVGISDTQYF

v_call: TRBV6-5
j_call: TRBJ2-7
clone_size: -
cdr3_aa: CASSYSGWGLDSYEQYF

v_call: TRBV24-1
j_call: TRBJ1-2
clone_size: few
cdr3_aa: CANIARGLDGYTF

v_call: TRBV12-3/TRBV12-4
j_call: TRBJ2-3
clone_size: many
cdr3_aa: CASGGPSTDTQYF

v_call: TRBV12-3/TRBV12-4
j_call: TRBJ2-3
clone_size: -
cdr3_aa: CASSHDRRTTQYF

v_call: TRBV6-2/TRBV6-3
j_call: TRBJ2-1
clone_size: few
cdr3_aa: CASSPRWGGWDEQFF

v_call: TRBV6-1
j_call: TRBJ2-7
clone_size: few
cdr3_aa: CASRPGQGKVYEQYF

v_call: TRBV7-9
j_call: TRBJ2-7
clone_size: few
cdr3_aa: CASSLALGASAYEQYF

v_call: TRBV6-1
j_call: TRBJ2-4
clone_size: many
cdr3_aa: CATSRDRVDIQYF

v_call: TRBV20-1
j_call: TRBJ1-1
clone_size: -
cdr3_aa: CSARGPGQVGYTDTEAFF

v_call: TRBV18
j_call: TRBJ2-7
clone_size: once
cdr3_aa: CASSPRPGDEQYF

v_call: TRBV25-1
j_call: TRBJ2-7
clone_size: few
cdr3_aa: CASSEYDRGRTPYEQYF